Sequencing of this T cell receptor beta chain was carried out in a study of blood T cell repertoires in COVID-19. Study information: The samples span acute and convalescent COVID-19 from the United States, Italy and Spain. Nucleic acid was either cDNA or gDNA, and it came from T cells, B-cell-depleted T cells, or PBMCs.

The ends lost 2 bases at V and 5 bases at J; junction bases unmatched: 7. Germline loops: CDR1 KGHSH, CDR2 LQKENI. This CDR3 is 15 amino acids long. Per the original methods: Amplification of reference gene primers provided the estimated nucleated cell counts. The table came from immunoSEQ multiplex PCR; TCRdb's copy has only in-frame clones and leaves some out. V and J calls and clone size follow that table, whereas D and trimming were derived from the DNA. The repertoire holds about 250,000 clones, about 80% seen once, with 15% to 19% in the top ten. In Seattle, patients joined the study during active infection and were tracked longitudinally.

Sequencing used peripheral blood. This rearrangement joins TRBV18 to TRBJ1-1; TRBD1 aligns across 8 bases. The TCR sequence derives from a person between 65 and 80 years old with COVID-19, enrolled during active disease. The CDR3, as DNA: TGTGCCAGCTCACCAGCAGGGGGCAGGAGAACTGAAGCTTTCTTT. This sequence encodes CASSPAGGRRTEAFF.